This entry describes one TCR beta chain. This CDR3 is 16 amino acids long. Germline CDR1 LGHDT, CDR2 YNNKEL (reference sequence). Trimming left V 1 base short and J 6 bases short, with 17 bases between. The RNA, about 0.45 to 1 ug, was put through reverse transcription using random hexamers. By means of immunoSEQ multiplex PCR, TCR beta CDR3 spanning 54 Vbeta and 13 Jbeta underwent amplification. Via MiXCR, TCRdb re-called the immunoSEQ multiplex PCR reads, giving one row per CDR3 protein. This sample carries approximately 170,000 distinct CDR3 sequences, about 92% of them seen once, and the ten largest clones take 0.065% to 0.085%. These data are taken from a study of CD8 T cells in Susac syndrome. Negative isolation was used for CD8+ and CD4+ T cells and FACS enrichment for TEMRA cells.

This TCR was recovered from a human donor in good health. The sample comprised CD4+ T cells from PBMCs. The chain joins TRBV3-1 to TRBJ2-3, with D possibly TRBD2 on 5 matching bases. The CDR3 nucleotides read TGTGCCAGCAGCCAAGCTCCAGGACTGGGGATCGATACGCAGTATTTT. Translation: CASSQAPGLGIDTQYF.